These 29 T cell receptor beta chains share one sample of origin, sequenced in a study of blood T cell repertoires in COVID-19. Assay: immunoSEQ multiplex PCR; the TCRdb copy retains only in-frame clones and omits some. The profile shows nearly 95,000 clones, roughly 90% of them singletons. The sequenced sample was peripheral blood. The origin of the receptors is a human donor with active COVID-19. The donor label of this sample is uncertain.

The V gene is TRBV27, the J gene TRBJ1-3; 9 bases agree with TRBD1. Trimming cost V 6 bases and J 2 bases; bases outside gene matches: 2. The CDR3 spans 14 residues. Germline values: CDR1 MNHEY, CDR2 SMNVEV (reference sequence). In nucleotides, the CDR3 is TGTGCCAGCAGGGGACAGGGTCCTGGAAACACCATATATTTT. It encodes CASRGQGPGNTIYF.

This chain joins TRBV6-5 and TRBJ1-1; tentatively, D is TRBD1 (5 bases). CDR3 size: 14 residues. The V and J ends lost 6 bases and 1 base respectively, with 12 bases between them. Germline V gene sequence: CDR1 MNHEY, CDR2 SVGAGI. CDR3 amino acids: CASRATVRNTEAFF. CDR3 DNA: TGTGCCAGCAGGGCGACAGTGAGGAACACTGAAGCTTTCTTT.

J is TRBJ1-4 and V is TRBV7-8; D is possibly TRBD1 (6 bases). Trimming stripped 4 bases from V and 4 bases from J, with 16 bases between. Germline V lookup: CDR1 SGHVS, CDR2 FQNEAQ. The CDR3 loop spans 16 amino acids. The CDR3 reads CASSSRGGRGNEKLFF. The CDR3 region has the DNA TGTGCCAGCAGCTCAAGGGGGGGGAGGGGTAATGAAAAACTGTTTTTT.

V and J are TRBV2 and TRBJ2-7, with 10 bases identical to TRBD1. CDR1 SNHLY and CDR2 FYNNEI come from the germline V gene. The V segment lost 3 bases and the J segment 3 bases; nucleotides outside the gene matches: 5. The CDR3 has 15 residues. DNA of the CDR3: TGTGCCAGCAGTGATGCGGGACAGGGGTTCTACGAGCAGTACTTC. It specifies CASSDAGQGFYEQYF. The complete variable domain, with remaining parts taken from reference TRBV2 and TRBJ2-7, reads EPEVTQTPSHQVTQMGQEVILRCVPISNHLYFYWYRQILGQKVEFLVSFYNNEISEKSEIFDDQFSVERPDGSNFTLKIRSTKLEDSAMYFCASSDAGQGFYEQYFGPGTRLTVT.

The rearrangement uses TRBV10-3 and TRBJ2-5, with 7 bases lining up with TRBD1. Germline loops: CDR1 ENHRY, CDR2 SYGVKD. The CDR3 is made up of 15 amino acids. Trimming cost V 1 base and J 3 bases; bases outside gene matches: 5. CDR3 in amino acids: CAISEWDSNEETQYF. The CDR3 nucleotides are TGTGCCATCAGTGAGTGGGACAGCAACGAAGAGACCCAGTACTTC.

This chain uses TRBV24-1 with TRBJ2-7; TRBD1 aligns across 9 bases. The CDR3 has 14 amino acids. Germline V gene sequence: CDR1 KGHDR, CDR2 SFDVKD. Trimming removed 6 bases from V and 2 bases from J; junction bases left unmatched: 4. The CDR3 nucleotides read TGTGCCACCAGTCGGACAGGGGCCCCCTACGAGCAGTACTTC. Translated, it gives CATSRTGAPYEQYF.

The rearrangement joins TRBV5-1 to TRBJ2-1; 14 bases match TRBD2. The trim removed 0 bases at V and 6 bases at J, leaving 8 bases unmatched. The length of the CDR3 is 18 residues. The germline V gene encodes CDR1 SGHRS and CDR2 YFSETQ. The CDR3 DNA reads TGCGCCAGCAGCTTGGCCATTCGGACTAGCGGGGGGAGCAATGAGCAGTTCTTC. Its protein is CASSLAIRTSGGSNEQFF. The full variable domain, completed using reference TRBV5-1 and TRBJ2-1, is KAGVTQTPRYLIKTRGQQVTLSCSPISGHRSVSWYQQTPGQGLQFLFEYFSETQRNKGNFPGRFSGRQFSNSRSEMNVSTLELGDSALYLCASSLAIRTSGGSNEQFFGPGTRLTVL.

The chain joins TRBV18 to TRBJ1-5; 7 bases agree with TRBD1. This CDR3 comprises 13 residues. V gave up 3 bases and J gave up 4 bases; unmatched junction bases: 0. Per germline, CDR1 KGHSH and CDR2 LQKENI. CDR3 sequence reads: CASSPGQNQPQHF. As DNA, the CDR3 is TGTGCCAGCTCACCGGGACAGAATCAGCCCCAGCATTTT.

The V gene is TRBV7-2, the J gene TRBJ2-2; TRBD2 matches at 7 bases. From germline, CDR1 is SGHTA and CDR2 FQGNSA. The CDR3 sequence is 14 residues long. Trimming cost V 5 bases and J 5 bases; bases outside gene matches: 5. The CDR3 reads CASSILATTGELFF. CDR3 bases: TGTGCCAGCAGCATACTAGCGACGACCGGGGAGCTGTTTTTT.

The J gene is TRBJ2-5, the V gene TRBV13, with 13 bases matching TRBD2. The CDR3 is 17 amino acids. CDR1 and CDR2 (germline): PRHDT, FYEKMQ (reference sequence). J was trimmed by 2 bases and V by 5 bases; bases with no gene match: 8. The CDR3 DNA reads TGTGCCAGCAGCCTTCGGACTAGCGGGGGCCTACAAGAGACCCAGTACTTC. Translating it yields CASSLRTSGGLQETQYF.

The chain recombines TRBV30 with TRBJ2-5; 8 nucleotides line up with TRBD1. V shed 1 base, J shed 1 base, and the junction held 5 bases outside the gene matches. Germline CDR1 and CDR2: GTSNPN and SVGIG (reference sequence). This CDR3 comprises 15 residues. The CDR3 protein is CAWSAGQGGQETQYF. In nucleotides, the CDR3 is TGTGCCTGGAGTGCAGGACAGGGTGGCCAAGAGACCCAGTACTTC.

This chain links TRBV6-6 with TRBJ1-3; 7 nucleotides line up with TRBD1. The CDR3 covers 20 residues. V dropped 6 bases and J dropped 1; count of bases not matched to a gene: 21. The germline CDR1 and CDR2 sequences are MNHNY and SVGAGI (reference sequence). In DNA, the CDR3 is TGTGCCAGCAGCCTTACCGTTTACAGGGGCCCTAACTTATCTGGAAACACCATATATTTT. Amino acids: CASSLTVYRGPNLSGNTIYF.

This chain links TRBV30 with TRBJ1-1; D is unclear. This CDR3 contains 13 residues. The germline V gene encodes CDR1 GTSNPN and CDR2 SVGIG (reference sequence). V gave up 2 bases and J gave up 1 base, with 8 bases separating them. DNA of the CDR3: TGTGCCTGGAGTCAAGCATGGAACACTGAAGCTTTCTTT. Protein product: CAWSQAWNTEAFF.

This clone was picked up a small number of times. The rearrangement links TRBV27 to TRBJ2-7; 7 nucleotides match TRBD1. The CDR3 length is 14 residues. Trimming removed 7 bases from V and 1 base from J; junction bases left unmatched: 7. Germline assignment: CDR1 MNHEY and CDR2 SMNVEV (reference sequence). The CDR3 DNA sequence: TGTGCCAGCATGAAGGGCAGGGGGTCCTACGAGCAGTACTTC. Its translation is CASMKGRGSYEQYF.

This clone appeared a single time. The chain carries TRBV27 and TRBJ2-3, with TRBD2 identical over 11 bases. This CDR3 region has 16 residues. V lost 5 bases to trimming and J lost 0 bases; unmatched junction nucleotides: 4. Germline V gene sequence: CDR1 MNHEY, CDR2 SMNVEV (reference sequence). CDR3 residues: CASSDLAGGSTDTQYF. The CDR3 DNA reads TGTGCCAGCAGTGATCTAGCGGGGGGTAGCACAGATACGCAGTATTTT.

V is TRBV18 and J is TRBJ2-7; no clear D. The CDR3 has 13 residues. Looked up from germline, CDR1 is KGHSH and CDR2 is LQKENI. Trimming took off 3 bases at V and 1 base at J, with 7 bases between the two ends. CDR3 loop: CASSPPESYEQYF. CDR3 nucleotides: TGTGCCAGCTCACCTCCGGAGTCCTACGAGCAGTACTTC.

The V and J genes are TRBV3-1 (or the pseudogene TRBV3-2) and TRBJ1-3, with 7 bases matching TRBD1. The CDR3 totals 16 residues. With V trimmed by 2 bases and J by 1 base, 5 bases remained unmatched. The germline V gene has CDR1 LGHDT and CDR2 YNNKEL (reference sequence). The CDR3 nucleotides read TGTGCCAGCAGCCAAATACAGGGGACTTCTGGAAACACCATATATTTT. This translates into CASSQIQGTSGNTIYF.

The chain employs TRBV5-1 and TRBJ2-7, with 9 bases matching TRBD2. V was clipped by 0 bases and J by 2 bases; unmatched bases: 6. Germline loops: CDR1 SGHRS, CDR2 YFSETQ. The CDR3 is 16 residues long. Here the CDR3 DNA reads TGCGCCAGCAGCTTGGTATCTAGCGGGGCGACCTACGAGCAGTACTTC. As protein: CASSLVSSGATYEQYF. Full variable domain (rest looked up from reference TRBV5-1 and TRBJ2-7): KAGVTQTPRYLIKTRGQQVTLSCSPISGHRSVSWYQQTPGQGLQFLFEYFSETQRNKGNFPGRFSGRQFSNSRSEMNVSTLELGDSALYLCASSLVSSGATYEQYFGPGTRLTVT.

This clone was counted only a few times. The rearrangement links TRBV4-3 to TRBJ2-7; 8 positions match TRBD2. This CDR3 has 16 amino acids. Germline CDR1 LGHNA, CDR2 YSLEER. V lost 0 bases and J lost 4; bases outside the gene matches: 8. CDR3 sequence reads: CASSQDWQGTRYEQYF. The CDR3 DNA reads as TGCGCCAGCAGCCAAGATTGGCAGGGGACTAGATACGAGCAGTACTTC.

This chain uses TRBV29-1 with TRBJ2-5; 7 bases map to TRBD1. V trimming: 4 bases; J trimming: 11 bases; junction bases outside the gene matches: 10. The germline CDR1 and CDR2 sequences are SQVTM and ANQGSEA. This CDR3 comprises 12 residues. The CDR3 nucleotides read TGCAGCGTTGCTCGGACAGGCCAGCAGCAGTACTTC. Its translation is CSVARTGQQQYF.

The genes are TRBV7-9 and TRBJ2-5; TRBD1 agrees at 9 bases. Unmatched junction bases numbered 13, after V lost 2 bases and J lost 3 bases. Germline CDR1 SEHNR, CDR2 FQNEAQ (reference sequence). The CDR3 loop spans 18 amino acids. Written as DNA, the CDR3 is TGTGCCAGCAGCTTACGTCGCCCGGGACAGGGAGGGGAAGAGACCCAGTACTTC. It yields the protein CASSLRRPGQGGEETQYF.

The chain carries TRBV5-1 and TRBJ1-6; D gene unclear. CDR1 is SGHRS and CDR2 is YFSETQ in the germline V gene. CDR3 length: 14 amino acids. Trimming took off 0 bases at V and 10 bases at J, with 11 bases between the two ends. The CDR3 region has the DNA TGCGCCAGCAGCTTGGTCGCCGGAGACTCACCCCTCCACTTT. Its translation: CASSLVAGDSPLHF. The full variable domain, completed using reference TRBV5-1 and TRBJ1-6, is KAGVTQTPRYLIKTRGQQVTLSCSPISGHRSVSWYQQTPGQGLQFLFEYFSETQRNKGNFPGRFSGRQFSNSRSEMNVSTLELGDSALYLCASSLVAGDSPLHFGNGTRLTVT.

The DNA of the CDR3 is TGTGCCTGGAGTGTACAAAGTTTGAACACTGAAGCTTTCTTT. It is translated as CAWSVQSLNTEAFF. V usage is TRBV30 and J usage is TRBJ1-1, with D unresolved. Trimming shortened V by 0 bases and J by 0 bases, and 8 bases separated the two germline ends. The CDR3 is 14 amino acids. Germline V CDR1 and CDR2: GTSNPN, SVGIG (reference sequence).

The chain recombines TRBV28 with TRBJ2-5; 8 bases are shared with TRBD2. Germline V CDR1 and CDR2: MDHEN, SYDVKM. The length of the CDR3 is 15 residues. The V and J ends lost 6 bases and 6 bases, in that order; junction bases with no gene match: 12. The CDR3 coding sequence is TGTGCCAGCAGCCGGGCCGGGACTAGTTCCAAGACCCAGTACTTC. Translated: CASSRAGTSSKTQYF. The variable domain in full, completed from reference TRBV28 and TRBJ2-5, reads DVKVTQSSRYLVKRTGEKVFLECVQDMDHENMFWYRQDPGLGLRLIYFSYDVKMKEKGDIPEGYSVSREKKERFSLILESASTNQTSMYLCASSRAGTSSKTQYFGPGTRLLVL.

V and J are TRBV5-8 and TRBJ2-7; the D is unclear. Trimming took 2 bases from V and 6 from J, leaving 3 bases between them. The CDR3 is 10 amino acids. Germline V gene sequence: CDR1 SGHTS, CDR2 YDEGEE. The CDR3 DNA follows: TGTGCCAGCAGCTTCGGCGAGCAGTACTTC. The encoded protein is CASSFGEQYF. The full variable domain, in which reference TRBV5-8 and TRBJ2-7 provide the parts outside the CDR3, is EAGVTQSPTHLIKTRGQQATLRCSPISGHTSVYWYQQALGLGLQFLLWYDEGEERNRGNFPPRFSGRQFPNYSSELNVNALELEDSALYLCASSFGEQYFGPGTRLTVT.

A note on this clone: An end of the junction does not agree with germline; a read error may underlie this. The V and J genes are TRBV6-6 and TRBJ1-2, with D tentatively TRBD1 (6 bases). CDR3 length: 15 amino acids. Germline V lookup: CDR1 MNHNY, CDR2 SVGAGI (reference sequence). In DNA form, the CDR3 reads TGTGCCAGCAGTCACTCAGGACAGTCTGACTATGGCTACACCTTC. It translates to CASSHSGQSDYGYTF.

This clone appeared once. The rearrangement links TRBV5-1 to TRBJ2-2; 12 bases align to TRBD1. The CDR3 is 14 amino acids. Germline V gene sequence: CDR1 SGHRS, CDR2 YFSETQ. Losses at the gene ends were 4 bases for V and 13 bases for J; bases not matched to a gene: 8. The CDR3 coding sequence is TGCGCCAGCAGCCGCGAGGGGACAGGGGGCGTGCTGTTTTTT. This gives the protein CASSREGTGGVLFF.

J is TRBJ2-4 and V is TRBV7-8; 7 bases match TRBD1. From germline, CDR1 is SGHVS and CDR2 FQNEAQ. The ends lost 5 bases at V and 5 bases at J; junction bases unmatched: 15. The CDR3 spans 17 residues. The CDR3 here is CASSPAFFDRVENIQYF. CDR3 coding DNA: TGTGCCAGCAGCCCCGCATTCTTCGACAGGGTGGAAAACATTCAGTACTTC.

The genes are TRBV7-9 and TRBJ2-1; D might be TRBD1 (6 bases). The germline V gene encodes CDR1 SEHNR and CDR2 FQNEAQ (reference sequence). The CDR3 has 14 residues. V shed 1 base and J shed 7 bases, with 11 bases lying between them. The CDR3 protein is CASSLERRGNEQFF. CDR3 DNA sequence: TGTGCCAGCAGCTTAGAACGAAGGGGGAATGAGCAGTTCTTC.